In its sample, the clone carrying this T cell receptor beta chain was seen many times. Using its own MiXCR run on the 5' RACE reads, TCRdb lists one record per CDR3 protein. This table has about 230,000 distinct CDR3 sequences, 5.5% to 8.5% appearing once. Germline V gene data show CDR1 as ENHRY and CDR2 as SYGVKD. V shed 7 bases and J shed 5 bases, with 11 bases lying between them. The CDR3 totals 12 residues. The record originates from a study of T cells after yellow fever vaccination. The sample consisted of CD4+ T cells sorted from PBMCs, taken on the day of the yellow fever booster vaccination. The origin of this receptor is a man younger than 45 who received the YFV17D yellow fever vaccine. This chain links TRBV10-3 with TRBJ2-5; D is unclear. For the CDR3, the DNA is TGTGCCATCAAGGACCTTGGGGAGACCCAGTACTTC. This sequence encodes CAIKDLGETQYF.